This T cell receptor (beta chain) appears in the sequencing data of a study of CD8+ T cells in alopecia areata. About this clone: What it binds is not known.

Treatment indicated: oral pan-JAK inhibitor, 5-10 mg twice daily. Peripheral blood and lesional scalp punch biopsies were taken from alopecia areata patients. The study's findings and limits: Many expanded lesional clones persisted in scalp and blood during tofacitinib. Alopecia totalis/universalis scalp especially showed more expanded CD8+ clones than normal scalp.

Extraction and reverse transcription of RNA yielded cDNA as the sequencing template. Repertoires were generated with immunoSEQ multiplex PCR, while TCRdb's copy carries only in-frame clones and drops some. This repertoire shows around 190,000 clones, approximately 61% found once; its top ten account for approximately 0.97%. The source was CD4+ T cells sorted from blood, collected at week 24, from a patient treated with tofacitinib. This receptor was taken from a human donor with alopecia areata.

CDR3 DNA: TGCGCCAGCAGCTTTGGGACTAGCGGGGGGTACGAGCAGTACTTC. Its translation: CASSFGTSGGYEQYF. The chain employs TRBV4-3 and TRBJ2-7, with 15 positions matching TRBD2. Germline V lookup: CDR1 LGHNA, CDR2 YSLEER. Trimming took 5 bases from V and 4 from J; bases not matched to a gene: 3. CDR3 size: 15 residues.